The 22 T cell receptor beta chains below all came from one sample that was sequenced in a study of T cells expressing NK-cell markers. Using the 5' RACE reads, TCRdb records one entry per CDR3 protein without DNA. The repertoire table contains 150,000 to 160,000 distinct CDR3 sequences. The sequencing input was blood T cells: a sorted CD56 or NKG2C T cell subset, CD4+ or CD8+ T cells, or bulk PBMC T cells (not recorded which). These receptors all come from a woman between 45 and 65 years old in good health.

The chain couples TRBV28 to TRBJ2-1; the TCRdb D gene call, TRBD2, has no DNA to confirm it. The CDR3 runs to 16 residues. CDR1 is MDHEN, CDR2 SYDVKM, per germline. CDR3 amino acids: CASSFSGSGLFNEQFF.

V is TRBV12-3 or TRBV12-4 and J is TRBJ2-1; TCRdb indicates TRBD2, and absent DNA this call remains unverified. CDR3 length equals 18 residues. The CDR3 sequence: CASSSSAGGHSGRKEQFF.

CDR3 amino acids: CASSLGTVYEQYF. The chain joins TRBV11-2 to TRBJ2-7; TCRdb proposes TRBD1, but this gene call is untestable without DNA. Looked up from germline, CDR1 is SGHAT and CDR2 is FQNNGV. The CDR3 totals 13 residues.

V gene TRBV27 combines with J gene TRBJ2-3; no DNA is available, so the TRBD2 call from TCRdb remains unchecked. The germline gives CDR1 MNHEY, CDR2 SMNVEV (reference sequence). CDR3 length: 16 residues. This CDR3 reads CASFPRGTSGTDTQYF.

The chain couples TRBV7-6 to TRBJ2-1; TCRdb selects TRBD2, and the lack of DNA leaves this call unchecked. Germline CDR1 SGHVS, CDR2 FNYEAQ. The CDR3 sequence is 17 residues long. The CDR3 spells CASSLTGGLAGGNEQFF.

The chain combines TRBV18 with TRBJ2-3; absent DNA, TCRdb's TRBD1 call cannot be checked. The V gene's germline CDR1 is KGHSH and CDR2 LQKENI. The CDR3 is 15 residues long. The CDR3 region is CASSRRDRGTDTQYF.

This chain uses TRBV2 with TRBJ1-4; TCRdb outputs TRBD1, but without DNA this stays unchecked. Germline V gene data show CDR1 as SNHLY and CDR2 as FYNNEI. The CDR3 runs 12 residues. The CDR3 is CVPGEQNEKLFF.

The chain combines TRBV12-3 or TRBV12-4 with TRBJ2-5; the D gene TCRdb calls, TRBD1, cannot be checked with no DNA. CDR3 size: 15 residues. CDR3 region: CASTTSGQGKETQYF.

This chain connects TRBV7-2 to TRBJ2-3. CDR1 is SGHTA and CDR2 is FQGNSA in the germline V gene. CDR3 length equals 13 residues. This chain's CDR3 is CASSPTITDTQYF.

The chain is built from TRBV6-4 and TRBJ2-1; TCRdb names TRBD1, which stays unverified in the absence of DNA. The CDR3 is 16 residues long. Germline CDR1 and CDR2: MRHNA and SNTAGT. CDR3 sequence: CASSDHYRADGNEQFF.

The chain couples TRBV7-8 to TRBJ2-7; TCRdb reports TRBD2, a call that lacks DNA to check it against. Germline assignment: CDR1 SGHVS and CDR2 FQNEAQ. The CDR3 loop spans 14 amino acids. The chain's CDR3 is CASIPPNREGEQYF.

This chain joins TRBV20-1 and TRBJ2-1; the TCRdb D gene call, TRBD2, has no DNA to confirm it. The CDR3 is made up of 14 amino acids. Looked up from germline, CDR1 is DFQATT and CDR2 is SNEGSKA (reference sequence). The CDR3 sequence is CSAAGLAGAGEQFF.

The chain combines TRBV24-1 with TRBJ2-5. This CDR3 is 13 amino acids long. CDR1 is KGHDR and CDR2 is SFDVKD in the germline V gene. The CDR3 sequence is CATSSFRFETQYF.

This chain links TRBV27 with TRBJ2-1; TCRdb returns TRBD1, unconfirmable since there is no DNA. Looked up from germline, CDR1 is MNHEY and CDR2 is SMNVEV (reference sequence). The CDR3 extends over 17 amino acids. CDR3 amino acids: CASSFMAHGGSYNEQFF.

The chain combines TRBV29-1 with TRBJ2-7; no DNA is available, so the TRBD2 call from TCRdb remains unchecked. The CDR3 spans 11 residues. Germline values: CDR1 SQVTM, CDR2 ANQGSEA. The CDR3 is CSATSGYEQYF.

This CDR3 is CASSEEISGTEFSYNEQFF. This chain links TRBV6-1 with TRBJ2-1; TCRdb proposes TRBD1, but this gene call is untestable without DNA. The CDR3 runs to 19 residues. The germline V gene encodes CDR1 MNHNS and CDR2 SASEGT.

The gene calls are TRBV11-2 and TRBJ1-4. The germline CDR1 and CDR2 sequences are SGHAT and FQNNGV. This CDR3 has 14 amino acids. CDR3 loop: CASSIKATNEKLFF.

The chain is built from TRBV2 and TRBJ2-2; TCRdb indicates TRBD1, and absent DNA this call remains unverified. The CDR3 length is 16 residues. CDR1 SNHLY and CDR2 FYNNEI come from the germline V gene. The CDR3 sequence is CASSEMDRTNVGELFF.

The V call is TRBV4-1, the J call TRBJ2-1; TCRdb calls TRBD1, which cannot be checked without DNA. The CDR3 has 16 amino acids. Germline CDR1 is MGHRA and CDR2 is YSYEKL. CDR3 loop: CASSHYRGAPQGEQFF.

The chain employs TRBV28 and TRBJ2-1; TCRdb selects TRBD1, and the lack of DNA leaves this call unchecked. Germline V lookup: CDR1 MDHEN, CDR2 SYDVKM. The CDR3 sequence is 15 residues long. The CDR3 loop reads CASKRGQAFYNEQFF.

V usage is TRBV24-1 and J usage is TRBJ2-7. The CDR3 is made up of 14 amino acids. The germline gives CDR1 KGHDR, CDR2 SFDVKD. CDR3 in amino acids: CATSASGGPYEQYF.

The CDR3 is CASSRGLAGDEGPFF. The chain links TRBV4-1 to TRBJ2-1; the TRBD2 assignment by TCRdb is unverifiable without DNA. This CDR3 comprises 15 residues. Germline assignment: CDR1 MGHRA and CDR2 YSYEKL.